This T cell receptor beta chain comes out of a study of shared clonotypes between healthy human individuals. General study results and limits: Clonotype sharing among donors likely depends on sequencing depth.

With regard to this clone: The target antigen is unknown.

Measured with immunoSEQ multiplex PCR; TCRdb has only the in-frame clones, and not every one. The sample has about 480,000 clones, 70% to 80% seen once. The specimen was PBMCs. The TCR originated in a woman aged 40 to 49 in good health. Some clones in this sample may be carry-over from other donors' samples.

This CDR3 reads CASSLVHPEAFF. In DNA, the CDR3 is TGTGCCAGCAGCTTAGTACACCCTGAAGCTTTCTTT. V usage is TRBV11-2 and J usage is TRBJ1-1, with D uncertain. Trimming stripped 1 base from V and 6 bases from J, with 6 bases between. Germline loops: CDR1 SGHAT, CDR2 FQNNGV. The CDR3 runs to 12 residues.